This T cell receptor (beta chain) was sequenced in a study of T-cell memory formation after mild COVID-19 (dated by TCRdb to about 2021). As for the study more broadly: Most TCR sequence clusters were specific to one of the two donors. Two young, previously healthy adult volunteers, one female and one male, were included in the cohort. T-cell clones expanding and contracting after mild COVID-19 in a couple of donors were tracked by longitudinal TCRalpha and TCRbeta repertoire sequencing.

This clonotype came up a few times. This receptor's antigen is unknown. Base qualities are missing; no much larger clone stands one base away. The data were produced on an Illumina NovaSeq 6000. Using 5'RACE with constant-segment primers, TCRalpha and TCRbeta cDNA libraries were constructed, with sample barcodes and unique molecular identifiers added in the process. RNA was extracted from every sample with Trizol reagent. Amplification of the libraries took two PCR steps, and the second step added a second sample barcode plus Illumina TruSeq adapters. Sequencing of the libraries was done on an Illumina NovaSeq, producing 2 x 150 bp paired-end reads. Regarding the original processing steps: The reads were demultiplexed and collapsed into UMI-guided consensus sequences using migec v1.2.7. Using mixcr v2.1.11, UMI consensuses were aligned to TRA and TRB V and J templates and then assembled into clonotypes. A clonotype was counted as expanded or contracted only if both edgeR and NoisET called the change significant, with noise models trained on biological replicates. For edgeR calls, the thresholds were a false discovery rate-adjusted p below 0.01 and a log2 fold-change of 1. PCA with hierarchical clustering of max-normalized trajectories of the 1000 most abundant clonotypes was used as exploratory dynamics analysis. Each responding clone was given a CD4 or CD8 phenotype based on the CD4+ and CD8+ repertoires, which had been sequenced separately. The public reads were run again by TCRdb, first through fastp at Q25 and then through MiXCR, and only productive beta chains were kept. Identical CDR3 proteins give one entry, which carries the most common genes and DNA. TCRdb, rather than the study authors, made the V and J calls. The sample yields roughly 150,000 distinct CDR3 sequences; under 30% were counted once. The top ten hold 24% of the sample.

Ficoll-Paque density gradient centrifugation was the method used to isolate PBMCs. The CDR3 has 15 amino acids, counting the end cysteine and phenylalanine. Just the 45-base CDR3 DNA is kept, in frame starting at base 1. Via the germline V gene, CDR1 is SQVTM and CDR2 ANQGSEA. The V end gives up 8 bases and the J end 1 base, leaving 14 bases in the junction not matched to a gene. Broader findings and caveats from the paper: Some responding clones were detected in pre-infection memory, suggesting pre-existing cross-reactive memory T cells joined the SARS-CoV-2 response. From day 15 to 85, contracting clones showed balanced CD4/CD8 phenotypes, whereas a second wave of clones that expanded from day 15 to 37 leaned towards CD4+. Contracting CD4+ clones were located mainly in the CM and EM memory subsets, whereas CD8+ clones were found to be enriched in EMRA. SARS-CoV-2 specificity of the second-wave clones peaking on day 37 was not confirmed. The study covered only a couple of mild cases, and larger cohorts including severe cases with pre-infection samples were considered necessary.

The chain is encoded by TRBV29-1 joined to TRBJ2-7; 7 nucleotides in the junction match TRBD1. The sequenced sample was PBMCs or a T cell subset sorted from them (not recorded which). The sequence derives from an adult woman who had mild COVID-19 (a few samples of this study predate the infection). The sample titles of this study are shuffled in the database, so cell type and time point are left out; the donor was told from shared clones. The base sequence is TGCAGCCTTATACTCCGGGACAGTCGTTCCTACGAGCAGTACTTC. The encoded protein is CSLILRDSRSYEQYF.